The clone carrying this TCR beta chain has a single count. Patients eligible had advanced solid tumors without tumor-infiltrating lymphocytes. The data were taken from a study of low-dose radiotherapy and immunotherapy resistance in tumors. CDR3 size: 14 residues. With 4 bases removed from V and 0 bases from J, the gap between germline ends came to 8 bases. The germline gives CDR1 SGHRS, CDR2 YFSETQ. Priming of first-strand cDNA relied on TRAV- and TRBV-specific primers (covering alpha and beta chains). The authors ran 15 to 25 PCR cycles to amplify TCRs with a constant-region primer and V-primer adapter. TCRdb ran MiXCR on the reads and lists one entry per CDR3 protein. The sample yields roughly 14,000 distinct CDR3 sequences, 60% seen once.

The chain uses TRBV5-1 and TRBJ2-1; the D is unclear. This sequence was found in a human donor with advanced metastatic prostate, ovarian, gallbladder or colorectal cancer (not recorded which). This table probably holds off-target reads from a library built for another chain. The CDR3 spells CASSSRSSYNEQFF. The CDR3 coding sequence is TGCGCCAGCAGCAGCAGGAGCTCCTACAATGAGCAGTTCTTC.